The clone carrying this T cell receptor beta chain was detected once. These data are taken from a study of blood T cell repertoires in COVID-19. The CDR3 is made up of 16 amino acids. Per the germline V gene, CDR1 is SEHNR and CDR2 is FQNEAQ (reference sequence). The junction had 3 bases not matched to a gene; V was cut back by 1 base and J by 3 bases. TCRdb keeps only in-frame clones here, not all; method: immunoSEQ multiplex PCR. Of more than 200,000 clones detected, 88% appear once; the ten largest clones hold 1.5% to 2%. The V gene is TRBV7-9, the J gene TRBJ2-2; 9 bases line up with TRBD2. This TCR came from an older man with acute or convalescent COVID-19. Specimen: peripheral blood. CDR3 sequence reads: CASSLVTSGYTGELFF. DNA for the CDR3: TGTGCCAGCAGCTTAGTGACTAGCGGCTACACCGGGGAGCTGTTTTTT.